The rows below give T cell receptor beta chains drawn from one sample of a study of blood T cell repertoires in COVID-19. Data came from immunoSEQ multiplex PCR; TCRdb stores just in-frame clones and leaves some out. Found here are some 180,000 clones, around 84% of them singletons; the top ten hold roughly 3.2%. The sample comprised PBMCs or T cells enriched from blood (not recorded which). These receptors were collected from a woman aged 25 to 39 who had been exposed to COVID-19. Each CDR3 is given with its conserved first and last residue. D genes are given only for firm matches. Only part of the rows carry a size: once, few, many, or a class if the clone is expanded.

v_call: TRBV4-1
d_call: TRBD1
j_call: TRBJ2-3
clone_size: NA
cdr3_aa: CASSQGQGMPDTQYF
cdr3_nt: TGCGCCAGCAGCCAAGGACAGGGGATGCCGGATACGCAGTATTTT

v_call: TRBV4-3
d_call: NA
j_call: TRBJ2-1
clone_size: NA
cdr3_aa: CASSQVGGDNEQFF
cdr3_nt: TGCGCCAGCAGCCAAGTGGGCGGGGACAATGAGCAGTTCTTC

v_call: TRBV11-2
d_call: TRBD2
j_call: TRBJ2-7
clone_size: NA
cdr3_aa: CASSSRSGGPLYEQYF
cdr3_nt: TGTGCCAGCAGCTCAAGGAGCGGGGGGCCCTTATACGAGCAGTACTTC

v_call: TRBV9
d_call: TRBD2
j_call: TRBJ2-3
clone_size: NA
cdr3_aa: CASSVAAGADTQYF
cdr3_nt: TGTGCCAGCAGCGTAGCAGCGGGGGCTGATACGCAGTATTTT

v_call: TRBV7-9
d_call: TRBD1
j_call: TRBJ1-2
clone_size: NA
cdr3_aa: CASSSTSMDRGTNYGYTF
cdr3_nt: TGTGCCAGCAGCTCCACCTCAATGGACAGGGGCACTAACTATGGCTACACCTTC

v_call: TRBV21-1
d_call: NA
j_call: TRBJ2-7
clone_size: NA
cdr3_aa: CASNTLRQGAFISRTTREQYF
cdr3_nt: TGTGCCAGCAACACGTTAAGACAGGGGGCGTTTATTTCGCGGACCACTCGCGAGCAGTACTTC

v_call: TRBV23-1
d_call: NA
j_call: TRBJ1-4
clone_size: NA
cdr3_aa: CASSHIYAEKLFF
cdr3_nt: TGCGCCAGCAGTCATATATACGCGGAAAAACTGTTTTTT

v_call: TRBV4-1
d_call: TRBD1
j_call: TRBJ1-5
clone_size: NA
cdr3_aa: CASSQDGQGKSQHF
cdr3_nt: TGCGCCAGCAGCCAGGATGGACAGGGTAAGTCCCAGCATTTT

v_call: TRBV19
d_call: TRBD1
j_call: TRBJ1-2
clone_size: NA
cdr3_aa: CASISREGARHGYTF
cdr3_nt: TGTGCCAGTATTTCGAGAGAGGGGGCCAGACATGGCTACACCTTC

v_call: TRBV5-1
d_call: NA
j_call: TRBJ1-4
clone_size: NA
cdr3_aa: CASSLDPATNEKLFF
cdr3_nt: TGCGCCAGCAGCCTAGACCCTGCAACTAATGAAAAACTGTTTTTT

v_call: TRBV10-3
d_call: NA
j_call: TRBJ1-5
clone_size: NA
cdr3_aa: CAISDQISNQPQHF
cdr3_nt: TGTGCCATCAGTGACCAGATTAGCAATCAGCCCCAGCATTTT

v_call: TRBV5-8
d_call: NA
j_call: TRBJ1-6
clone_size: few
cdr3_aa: CASRARGNSPLHF
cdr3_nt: TGTGCCAGCAGGGCCAGGGGTAATTCACCCCTCCACTTT

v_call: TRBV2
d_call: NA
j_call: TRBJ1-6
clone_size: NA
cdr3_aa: CASSESGSPLHF
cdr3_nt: TGTGCCAGCAGTGAGTCAGGTTCACCCCTCCACTTT

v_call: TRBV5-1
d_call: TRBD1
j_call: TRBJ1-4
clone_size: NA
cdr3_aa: CASSSGGQAKGEKLFF
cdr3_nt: TGCGCCAGCAGCTCAGGCGGACAGGCGAAAGGGGAAAAACTGTTTTTT

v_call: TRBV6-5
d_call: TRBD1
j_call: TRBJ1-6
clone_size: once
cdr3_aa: CASSKGDRGNSPLHF
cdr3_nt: TGTGCCAGCAGTAAGGGGGACAGGGGTAATTCACCCCTCCACTTT

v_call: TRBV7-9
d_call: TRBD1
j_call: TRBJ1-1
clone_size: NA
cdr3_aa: CASSTSYRGNTAFF
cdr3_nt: TGTGCCAGCAGCACCTCGTACAGGGGTAATACGGCTTTCTTT

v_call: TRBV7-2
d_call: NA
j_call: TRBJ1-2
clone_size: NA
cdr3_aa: CASSPDLSSGYGYTF
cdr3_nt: TGTGCCAGCAGCCCCGACCTTTCCTCGGGGTATGGCTACACCTTC

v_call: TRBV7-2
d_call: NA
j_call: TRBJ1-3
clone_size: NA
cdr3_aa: CASSLNRNSGNTIYF
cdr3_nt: TGTGCCAGCAGCTTAAACAGGAACTCTGGAAACACCATATATTTT

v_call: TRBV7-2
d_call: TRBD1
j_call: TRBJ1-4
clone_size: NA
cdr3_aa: CASSLPKTGGPATNEKLFF
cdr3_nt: TGTGCCAGCAGCTTACCTAAGACAGGGGGCCCTGCAACTAATGAAAAACTGTTTTTT

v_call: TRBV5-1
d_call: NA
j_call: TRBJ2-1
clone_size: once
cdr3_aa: CASSVLFSNEQFF
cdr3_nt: TGCGCCAGCAGCGTGCTATTTAGCAATGAGCAGTTCTTC

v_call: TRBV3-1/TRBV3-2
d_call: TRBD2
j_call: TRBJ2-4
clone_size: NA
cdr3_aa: CASSQVASGGLAKNIQYF
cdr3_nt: TGTGCCAGCAGCCAAGTGGCTAGCGGGGGCCTAGCCAAAAACATTCAGTACTTC

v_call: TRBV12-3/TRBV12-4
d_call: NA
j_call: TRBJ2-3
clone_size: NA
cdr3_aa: CASSLRADTQYF
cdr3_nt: TGTGCCAGCAGCCTCCGGGCAGATACGCAGTATTTT

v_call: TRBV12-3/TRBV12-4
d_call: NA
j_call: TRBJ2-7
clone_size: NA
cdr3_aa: CASSLTGPYEQYF
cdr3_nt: TGTGCCAGCAGTCTTACAGGTCCCTACGAGCAGTACTTC

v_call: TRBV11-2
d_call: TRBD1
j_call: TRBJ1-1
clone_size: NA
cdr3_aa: CASSRDSGEAFF
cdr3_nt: TGTGCCAGCAGCCGGGACAGTGGAGAAGCTTTCTTT

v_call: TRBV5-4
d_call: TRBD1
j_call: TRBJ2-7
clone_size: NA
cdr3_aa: CASSGGQFYEQYF
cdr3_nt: TGTGCCAGCAGCGGGGGACAGTTCTACGAGCAGTACTTC

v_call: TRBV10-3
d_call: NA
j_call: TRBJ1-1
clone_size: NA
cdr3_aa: CAISDQGTEAFF
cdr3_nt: TGTGCCATCAGTGACCAGGGCACTGAAGCTTTCTTT

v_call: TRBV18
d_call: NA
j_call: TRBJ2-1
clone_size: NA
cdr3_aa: CASSLKKTESYNEQFF
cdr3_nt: TGTGCCAGCTCACTTAAAAAGACAGAGTCCTACAATGAGCAGTTCTTC

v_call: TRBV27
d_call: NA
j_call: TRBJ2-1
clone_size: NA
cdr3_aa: CASKRESSYNEQFF
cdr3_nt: TGTGCCAGTAAGAGAGAGAGCTCCTACAATGAGCAGTTCTTC

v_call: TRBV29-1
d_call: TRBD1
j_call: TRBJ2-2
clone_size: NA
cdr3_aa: CSVSAGGNTGELFF
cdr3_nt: TGCAGCGTTTCGGCAGGGGGCAACACCGGGGAGCTGTTTTTT

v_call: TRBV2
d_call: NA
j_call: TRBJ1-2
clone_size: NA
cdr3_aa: CASSQEGNYGYTF
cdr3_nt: TGTGCCAGCAGCCAGGAGGGAAACTATGGCTACACCTTC

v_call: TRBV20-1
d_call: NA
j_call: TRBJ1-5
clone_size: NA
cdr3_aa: CSASMEGSYSNQPQHF
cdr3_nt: TGCAGTGCTAGTATGGAGGGATCTTATAGCAATCAGCCCCAGCATTTT

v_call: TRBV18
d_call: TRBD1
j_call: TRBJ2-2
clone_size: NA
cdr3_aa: CASSPRTGRDTGELFF
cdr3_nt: TGTGCCAGCTCACCGCGGACAGGACGAGACACCGGGGAGCTGTTTTTT

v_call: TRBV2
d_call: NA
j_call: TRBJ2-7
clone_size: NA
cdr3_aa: CASKGPLYEQYF
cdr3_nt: TGTGCCAGCAAGGGGCCCCTCTACGAGCAGTACTTC

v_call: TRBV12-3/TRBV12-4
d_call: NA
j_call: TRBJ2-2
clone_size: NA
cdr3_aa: CASSFAGELFF
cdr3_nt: TGTGCCAGCAGTTTCGCCGGGGAGCTGTTTTTT

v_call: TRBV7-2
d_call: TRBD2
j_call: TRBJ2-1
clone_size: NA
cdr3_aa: CASRRVAGGNEQFF
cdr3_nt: TGTGCCAGCAGGCGCGTAGCGGGGGGTAATGAGCAGTTCTTC

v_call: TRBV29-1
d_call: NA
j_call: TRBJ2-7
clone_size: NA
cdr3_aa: CSVGEVRLEQYF
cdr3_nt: TGCAGCGTTGGCGAGGTCCGGCTAGAGCAGTACTTC

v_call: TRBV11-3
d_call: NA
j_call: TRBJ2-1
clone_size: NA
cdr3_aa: CASSSGGAWAEQFF
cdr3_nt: TGTGCCAGCAGCTCCGGCGGGGCCTGGGCCGAGCAGTTCTTC

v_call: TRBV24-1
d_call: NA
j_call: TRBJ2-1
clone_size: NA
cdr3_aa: CATTPRLSYNEQFF
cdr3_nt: TGTGCCACCACTCCCCGTCTCTCCTACAATGAGCAGTTCTTC

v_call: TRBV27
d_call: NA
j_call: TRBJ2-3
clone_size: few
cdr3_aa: CASSLETSTDTQYF
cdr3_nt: TGTGCCAGCAGTTTGGAGACGAGCACAGATACGCAGTATTTT

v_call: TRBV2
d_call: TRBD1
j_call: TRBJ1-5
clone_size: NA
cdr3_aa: CASSTARTGSQPQHF
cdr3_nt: TGTGCCAGCAGTACCGCTCGGACAGGCTCTCAGCCCCAGCATTTT

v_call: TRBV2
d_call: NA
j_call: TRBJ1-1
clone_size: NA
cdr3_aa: CASRGQNTEAFF
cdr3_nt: TGTGCCAGCAGGGGACAGAACACTGAAGCTTTCTTT

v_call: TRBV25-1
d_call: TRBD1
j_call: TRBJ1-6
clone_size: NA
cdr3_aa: CASSAGTGNSPLHF
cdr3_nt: TGTGCCAGCAGTGCCGGGACAGGGAATTCACCCCTCCACTTT

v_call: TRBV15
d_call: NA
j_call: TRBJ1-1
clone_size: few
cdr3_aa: CATSRVRGEAFF
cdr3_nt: TGTGCCACCAGCAGAGTTCGCGGTGAAGCTTTCTTT

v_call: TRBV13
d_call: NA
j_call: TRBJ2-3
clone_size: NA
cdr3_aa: CASGPVLDYTDTQYF
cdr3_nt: TGTGCCAGCGGCCCCGTGTTGGACTACACAGATACGCAGTATTTT

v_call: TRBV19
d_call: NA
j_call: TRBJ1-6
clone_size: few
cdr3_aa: CASSIDWPSSPLHF
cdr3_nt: TGTGCCAGTAGTATAGACTGGCCTTCCTCACCCCTCCACTTT

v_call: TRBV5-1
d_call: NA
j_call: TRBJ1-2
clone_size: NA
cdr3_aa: CASSPTGSTYGYTF
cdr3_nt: TGCGCCAGCAGTCCTACAGGGAGTACCTATGGCTACACCTTC

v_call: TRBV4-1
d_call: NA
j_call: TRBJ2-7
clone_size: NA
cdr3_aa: CASSSPSRGEQYF
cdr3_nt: TGCGCCAGCAGCTCCCCGTCGCGTGGCGAGCAGTACTTC

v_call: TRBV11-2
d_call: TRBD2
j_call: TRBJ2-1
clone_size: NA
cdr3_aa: CASSLVGGDLNEQFF
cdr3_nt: TGTGCCAGCAGCTTAGTGGGGGGGGACCTCAATGAGCAGTTCTTC

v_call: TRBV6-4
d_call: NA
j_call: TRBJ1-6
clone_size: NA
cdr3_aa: CASSILTFEGSYNSPLHF
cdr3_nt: TGTGCCAGCTCTATCTTAACGTTCGAGGGTTCCTATAATTCACCCCTCCACTTT

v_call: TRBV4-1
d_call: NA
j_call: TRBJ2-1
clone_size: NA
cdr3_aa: CASSQEFRNSNEQFF
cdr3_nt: TGCGCCAGCAGCCAAGAATTCAGGAACTCCAATGAGCAGTTCTTC

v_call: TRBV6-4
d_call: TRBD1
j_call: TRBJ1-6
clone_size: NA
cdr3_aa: CASSDSKGAGSAYNSPLHF
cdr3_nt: TGTGCCAGCAGTGACTCGAAGGGGGCAGGGAGCGCCTATAATTCACCCCTCCACTTT

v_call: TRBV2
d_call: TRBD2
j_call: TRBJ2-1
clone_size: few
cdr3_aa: CASGLAAPNEQFF
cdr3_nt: TGTGCCAGCGGACTAGCGGCTCCCAATGAGCAGTTCTTC

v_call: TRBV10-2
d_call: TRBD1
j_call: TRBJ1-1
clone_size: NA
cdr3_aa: CAVDRGDEGTEAFF
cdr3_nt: TGCGCCGTAGACAGGGGCGATGAGGGGACTGAAGCTTTCTTT